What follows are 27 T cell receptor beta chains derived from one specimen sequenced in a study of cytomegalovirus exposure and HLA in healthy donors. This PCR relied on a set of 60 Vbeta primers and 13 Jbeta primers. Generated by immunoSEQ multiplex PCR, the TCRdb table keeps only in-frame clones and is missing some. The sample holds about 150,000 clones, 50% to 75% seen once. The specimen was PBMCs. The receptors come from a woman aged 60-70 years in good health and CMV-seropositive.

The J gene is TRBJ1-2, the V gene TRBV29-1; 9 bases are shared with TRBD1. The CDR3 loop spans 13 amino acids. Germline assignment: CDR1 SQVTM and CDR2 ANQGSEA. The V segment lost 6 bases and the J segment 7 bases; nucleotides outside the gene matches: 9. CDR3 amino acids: CSVSGGTGSGYTF. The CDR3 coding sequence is TGCAGCGTATCAGGGGGGACAGGGAGTGGCTACACCTTC.

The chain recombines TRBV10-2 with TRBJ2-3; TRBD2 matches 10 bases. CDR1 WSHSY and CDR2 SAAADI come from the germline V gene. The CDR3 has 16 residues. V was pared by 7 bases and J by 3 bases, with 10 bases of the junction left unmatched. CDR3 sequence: CASKASGSRRTDTQYF. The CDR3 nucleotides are TGCGCCAGCAAGGCTAGCGGGAGCAGGAGGACAGATACGCAGTATTTT.

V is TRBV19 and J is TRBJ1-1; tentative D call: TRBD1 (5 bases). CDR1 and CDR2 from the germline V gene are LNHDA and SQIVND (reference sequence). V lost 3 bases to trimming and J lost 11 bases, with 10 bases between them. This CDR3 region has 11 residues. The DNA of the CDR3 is TGTGCCAGTAGTATTGGGGCAGGGGCTTTCTTT. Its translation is CASSIGAGAFF. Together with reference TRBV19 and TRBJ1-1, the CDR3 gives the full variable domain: DGGITQSPKYLFRKEGQNVTLSCEQNLNHDAMYWYRQDPGQGLRLIYYSQIVNDFQKGDIAEGYSVSREKKESFPLTVTSAQKNPTAFYLCASSIGAGAFFGQGTRLTVV.

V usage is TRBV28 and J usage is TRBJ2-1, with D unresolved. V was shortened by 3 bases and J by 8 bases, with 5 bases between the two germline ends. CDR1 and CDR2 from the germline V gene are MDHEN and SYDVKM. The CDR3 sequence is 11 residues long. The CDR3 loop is CASSFRDEQFF. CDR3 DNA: TGTGCCAGCAGTTTCCGGGATGAGCAGTTCTTC.

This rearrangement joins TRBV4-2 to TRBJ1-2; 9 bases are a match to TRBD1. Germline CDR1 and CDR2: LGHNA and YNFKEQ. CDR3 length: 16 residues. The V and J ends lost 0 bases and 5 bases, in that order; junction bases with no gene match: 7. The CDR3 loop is CASSQDAGQGGYGYTF. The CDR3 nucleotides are TGTGCCAGCAGCCAAGATGCGGGACAGGGCGGGTATGGCTACACCTTC.

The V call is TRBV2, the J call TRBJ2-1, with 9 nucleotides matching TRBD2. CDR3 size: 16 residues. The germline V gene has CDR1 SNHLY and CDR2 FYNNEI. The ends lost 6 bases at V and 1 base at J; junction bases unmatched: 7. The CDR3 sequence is CASRPWTSESYNEQFF. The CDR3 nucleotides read TGTGCCAGCAGACCTTGGACTAGCGAATCCTACAATGAGCAGTTCTTC.

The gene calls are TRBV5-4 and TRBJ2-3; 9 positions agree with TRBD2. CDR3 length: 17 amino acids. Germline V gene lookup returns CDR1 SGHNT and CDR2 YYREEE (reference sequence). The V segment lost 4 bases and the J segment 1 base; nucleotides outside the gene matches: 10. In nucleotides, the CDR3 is TGTGCCAGCAGCCTGGGGCTTAGCGGGAGAGGCACAGATACGCAGTATTTT. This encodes CASSLGLSGRGTDTQYF. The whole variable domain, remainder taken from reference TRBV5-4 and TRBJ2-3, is ETGVTQSPTHLIKTRGQQVTLRCSSQSGHNTVSWYQQALGQGPQFIFQYYREEENGRGNFPPRFSGLQFPNYSSELNVNALELDDSALYLCASSLGLSGRGTDTQYFGPGTRLTVL.

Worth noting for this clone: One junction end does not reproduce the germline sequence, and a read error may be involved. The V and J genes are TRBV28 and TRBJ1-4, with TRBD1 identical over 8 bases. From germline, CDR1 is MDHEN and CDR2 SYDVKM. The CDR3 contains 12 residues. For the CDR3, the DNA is TGTGCCAGCAGTTTATACCGGACAGGGAGTGTTTGG. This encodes CASSLYRTGSVW.

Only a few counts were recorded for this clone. CDR3 DNA: TGTGCCAGCAGCGACCTAACCTGGGCAGGGGGCAATACTGAAGCTTTCTTT. Translated: CASSDLTWAGGNTEAFF. This chain uses TRBV7-2 with TRBJ1-1, with 8 bases identical to TRBD1. V trimming: 5 bases; J trimming: 5 bases; junction bases outside the gene matches: 16. The CDR3 has 17 amino acids. CDR1 and CDR2 from the germline V gene are SGHTA and FQGNSA.

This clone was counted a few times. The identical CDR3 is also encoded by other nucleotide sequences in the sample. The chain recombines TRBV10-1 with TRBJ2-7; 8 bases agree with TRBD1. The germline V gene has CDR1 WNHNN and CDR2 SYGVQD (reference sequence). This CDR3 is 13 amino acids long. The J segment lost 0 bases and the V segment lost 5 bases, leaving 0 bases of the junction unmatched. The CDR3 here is CASSTGGSYEQYF. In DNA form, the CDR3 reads TGCGCCAGCAGTACAGGGGGCTCCTACGAGCAGTACTTC.

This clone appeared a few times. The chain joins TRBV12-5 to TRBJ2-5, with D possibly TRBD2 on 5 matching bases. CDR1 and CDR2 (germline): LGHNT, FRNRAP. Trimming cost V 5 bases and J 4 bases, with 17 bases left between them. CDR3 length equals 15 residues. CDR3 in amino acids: CASGNPLRAGETQYF. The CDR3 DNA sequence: TGTGCTAGTGGTAACCCATTGAGGGCCGGAGAGACCCAGTACTTC.

As DNA, the CDR3 is TGCGCCAGCAGCTTGGCCTTGATCGCGGGCACAGATACGCAGTATTTT. This codes for CASSLALIAGTDTQYF. This chain uses TRBV5-1 with TRBJ2-3, with unresolved D. Germline loops: CDR1 SGHRS, CDR2 YFSETQ. Trimming cost V 0 bases and J 1 base, with 12 bases left between them. The CDR3 has 16 residues.

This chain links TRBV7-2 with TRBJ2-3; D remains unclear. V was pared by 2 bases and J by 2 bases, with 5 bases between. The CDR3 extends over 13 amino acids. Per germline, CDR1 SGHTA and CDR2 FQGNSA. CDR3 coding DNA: TGTGCCAGCAGCTTAACTATCACAGATACGCAGTATTTT. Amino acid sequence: CASSLTITDTQYF.

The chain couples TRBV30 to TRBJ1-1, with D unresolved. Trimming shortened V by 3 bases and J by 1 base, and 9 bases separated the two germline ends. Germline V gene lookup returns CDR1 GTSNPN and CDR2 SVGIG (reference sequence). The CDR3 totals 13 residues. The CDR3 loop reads CAWSVYGNTEAFF. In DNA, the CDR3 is TGTGCCTGGAGCGTCTATGGGAACACTGAAGCTTTCTTT.

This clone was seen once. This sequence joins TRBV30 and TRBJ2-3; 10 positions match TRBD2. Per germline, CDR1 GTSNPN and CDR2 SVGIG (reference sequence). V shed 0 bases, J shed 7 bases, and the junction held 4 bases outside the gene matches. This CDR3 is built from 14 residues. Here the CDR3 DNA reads TGTGCCTGGAGTGTAGCGGGAGGGTCGAATACGCAGTATTTT. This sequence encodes CAWSVAGGSNTQYF.

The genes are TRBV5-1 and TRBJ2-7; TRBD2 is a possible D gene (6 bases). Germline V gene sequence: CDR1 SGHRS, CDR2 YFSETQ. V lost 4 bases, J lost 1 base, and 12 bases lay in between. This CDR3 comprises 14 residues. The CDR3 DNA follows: TGCGCCAGCAGCCCCGGGACTGCATCCTACGAGCAGTACTTC. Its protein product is CASSPGTASYEQYF.

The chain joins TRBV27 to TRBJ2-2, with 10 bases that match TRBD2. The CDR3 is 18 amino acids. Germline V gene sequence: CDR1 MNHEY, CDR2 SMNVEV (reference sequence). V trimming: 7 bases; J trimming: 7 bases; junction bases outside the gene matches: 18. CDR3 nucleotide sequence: TGTGCCAGCAATTCCGGTGCTAGCGGGAGCGGTGTGGGCGGGGAGCTGTTTTTT. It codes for CASNSGASGSGVGGELFF.

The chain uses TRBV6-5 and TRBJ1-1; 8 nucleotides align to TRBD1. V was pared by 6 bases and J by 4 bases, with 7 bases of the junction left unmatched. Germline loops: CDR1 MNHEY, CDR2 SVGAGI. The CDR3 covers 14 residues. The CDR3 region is CASRFQGAGTEAFF. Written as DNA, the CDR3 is TGTGCCAGCAGATTCCAGGGGGCTGGCACTGAAGCTTTCTTT.

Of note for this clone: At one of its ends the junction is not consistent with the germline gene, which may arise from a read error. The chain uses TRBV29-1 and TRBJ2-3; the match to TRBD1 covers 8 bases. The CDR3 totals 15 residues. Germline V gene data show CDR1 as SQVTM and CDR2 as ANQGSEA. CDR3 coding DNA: TGCAGCGTCGCCGGACAGGGCCTCGGGAGAGATATGCAGTATTTT. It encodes CSVAGQGLGRDMQYF.

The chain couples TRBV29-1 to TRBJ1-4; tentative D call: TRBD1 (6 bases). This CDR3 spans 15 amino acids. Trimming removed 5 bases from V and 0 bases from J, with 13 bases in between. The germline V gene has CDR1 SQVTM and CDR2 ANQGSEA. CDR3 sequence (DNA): TGCAGCGTTCAGGACAGTACAACAACTAATGAAAAACTGTTTTTT. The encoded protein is CSVQDSTTTNEKLFF. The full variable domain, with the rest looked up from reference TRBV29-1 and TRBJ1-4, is SAVISQKPSRDICQRGTSLTIQCQVDSQVTMMFWYRQQPGQSLTLIATANQGSEATYESGFVIDKFPISRPNLTFSTLTVSNMSPEDSSIYLCSVQDSTTTNEKLFFGSGTQLSVL.

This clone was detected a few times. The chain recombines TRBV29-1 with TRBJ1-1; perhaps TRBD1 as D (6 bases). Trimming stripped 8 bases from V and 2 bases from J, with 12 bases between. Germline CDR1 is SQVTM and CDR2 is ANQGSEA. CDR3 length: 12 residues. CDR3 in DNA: TGCAGCTCGGGACAACTAAACACTGAAGCTTTCTTT. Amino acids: CSSGQLNTEAFF.

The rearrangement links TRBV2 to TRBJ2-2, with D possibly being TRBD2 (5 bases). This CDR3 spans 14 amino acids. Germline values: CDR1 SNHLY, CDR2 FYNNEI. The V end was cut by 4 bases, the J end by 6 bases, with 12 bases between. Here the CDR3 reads CASSVETSAGELFF. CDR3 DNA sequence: TGTGCCAGCAGTGTAGAAACTAGTGCCGGGGAGCTGTTTTTT.

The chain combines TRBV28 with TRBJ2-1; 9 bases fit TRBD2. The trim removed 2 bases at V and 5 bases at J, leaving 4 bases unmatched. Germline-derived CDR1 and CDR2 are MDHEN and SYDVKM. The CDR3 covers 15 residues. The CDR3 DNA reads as TGTGCCAGCAGTTTAGCGGGAGGGCCTCACAATGAGCAGTTCTTC. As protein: CASSLAGGPHNEQFF.

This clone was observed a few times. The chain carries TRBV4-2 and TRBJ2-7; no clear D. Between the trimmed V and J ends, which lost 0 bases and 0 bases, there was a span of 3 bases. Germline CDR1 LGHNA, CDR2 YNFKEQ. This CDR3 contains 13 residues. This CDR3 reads CASSQEYSYEQYF. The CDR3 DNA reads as TGTGCCAGCAGCCAAGAATACTCCTACGAGCAGTACTTC.

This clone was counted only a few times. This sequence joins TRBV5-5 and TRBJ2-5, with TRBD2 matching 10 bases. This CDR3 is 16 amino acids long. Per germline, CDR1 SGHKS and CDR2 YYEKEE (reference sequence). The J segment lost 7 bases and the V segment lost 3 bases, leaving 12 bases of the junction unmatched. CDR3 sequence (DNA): TGTGCCAGCAGCTCGGGACTAGCGCTAACCGGGGGGACCCAGTACTTC. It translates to CASSSGLALTGGTQYF.

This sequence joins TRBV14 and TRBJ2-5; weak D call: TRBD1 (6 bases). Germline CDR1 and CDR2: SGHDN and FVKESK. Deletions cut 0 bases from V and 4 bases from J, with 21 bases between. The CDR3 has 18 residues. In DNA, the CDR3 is TGTGCCAGCAGCCAAGATGGGGGCTTAGCGAATGCGGGAGAGACCCAGTACTTC. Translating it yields CASSQDGGLANAGETQYF.

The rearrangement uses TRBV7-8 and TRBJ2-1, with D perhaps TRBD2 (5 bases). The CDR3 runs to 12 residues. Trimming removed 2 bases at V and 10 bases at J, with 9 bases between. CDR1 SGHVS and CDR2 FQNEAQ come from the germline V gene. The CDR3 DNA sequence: TGTGCCAGCAGCTTACTAGCTCAGGAGCAGTTCTTC. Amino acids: CASSLLAQEQFF.